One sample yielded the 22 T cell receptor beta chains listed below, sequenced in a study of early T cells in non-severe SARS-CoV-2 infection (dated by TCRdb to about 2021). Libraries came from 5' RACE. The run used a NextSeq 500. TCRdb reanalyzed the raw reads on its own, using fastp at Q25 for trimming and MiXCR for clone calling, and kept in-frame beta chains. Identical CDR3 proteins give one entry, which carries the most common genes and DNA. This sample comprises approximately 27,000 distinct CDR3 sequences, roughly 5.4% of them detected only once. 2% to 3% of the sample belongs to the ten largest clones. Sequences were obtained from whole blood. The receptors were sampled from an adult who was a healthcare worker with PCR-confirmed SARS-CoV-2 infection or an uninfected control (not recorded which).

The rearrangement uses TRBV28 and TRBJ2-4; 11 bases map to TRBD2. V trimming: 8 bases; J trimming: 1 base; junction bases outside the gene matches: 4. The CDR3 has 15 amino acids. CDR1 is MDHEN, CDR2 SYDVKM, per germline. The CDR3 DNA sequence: TGTGCCAGCCGTAGCGGGGGGGCGGCCAAAAACATTCAGTACTTC. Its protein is CASRSGGAAKNIQYF.

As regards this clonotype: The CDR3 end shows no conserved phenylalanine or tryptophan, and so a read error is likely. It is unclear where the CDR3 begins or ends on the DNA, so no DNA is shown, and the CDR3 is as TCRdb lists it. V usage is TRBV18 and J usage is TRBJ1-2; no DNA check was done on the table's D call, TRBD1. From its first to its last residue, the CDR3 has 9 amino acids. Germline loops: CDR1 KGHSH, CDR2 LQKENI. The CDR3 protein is CASSVDRAP.

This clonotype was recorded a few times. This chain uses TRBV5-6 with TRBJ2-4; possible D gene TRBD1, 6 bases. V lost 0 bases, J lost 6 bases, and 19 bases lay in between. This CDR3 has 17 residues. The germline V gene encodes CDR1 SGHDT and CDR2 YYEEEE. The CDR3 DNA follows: TGTGCCAGCAGCTTGGAGGAGCGGCAGGGGAGAGGAAACATTCAGTACTTC. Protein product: CASSLEERQGRGNIQYF.

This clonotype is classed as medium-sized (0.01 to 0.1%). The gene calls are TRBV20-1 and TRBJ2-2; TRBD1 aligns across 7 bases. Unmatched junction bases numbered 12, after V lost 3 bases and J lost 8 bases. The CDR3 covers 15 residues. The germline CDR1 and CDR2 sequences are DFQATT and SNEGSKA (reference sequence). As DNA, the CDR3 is TGCAGTGCTAGCTCGGGACAGACGCTATCGGGGGAGCTGTTTTTT. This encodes CSASSGQTLSGELFF.

For the CDR3, the DNA is TGTGCCAGCAGCTTAGTGGTGGGAGGGAGTTACGAGCAGTACTTC. It translates to CASSLVVGGSYEQYF. The chain carries TRBV7-8 and TRBJ2-7; 7 bases are a match to TRBD2. This CDR3 is 15 amino acids long. V trimming: 1 base; J trimming: 4 bases; junction bases outside the gene matches: 7. Per germline, CDR1 SGHVS and CDR2 FQNEAQ.

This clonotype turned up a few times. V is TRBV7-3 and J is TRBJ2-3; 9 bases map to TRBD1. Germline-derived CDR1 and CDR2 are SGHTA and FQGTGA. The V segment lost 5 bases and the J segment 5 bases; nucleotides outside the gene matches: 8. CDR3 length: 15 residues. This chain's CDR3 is CASSAGDREIDTQYF. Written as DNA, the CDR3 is TGTGCCAGCAGCGCTGGGGACAGGGAGATAGATACGCAGTATTTT.

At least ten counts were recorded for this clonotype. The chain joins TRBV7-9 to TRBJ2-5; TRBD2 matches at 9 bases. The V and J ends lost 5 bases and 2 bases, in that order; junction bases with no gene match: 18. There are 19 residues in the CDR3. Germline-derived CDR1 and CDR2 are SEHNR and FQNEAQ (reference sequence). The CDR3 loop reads CASSPRRLKRGEWQETQYF. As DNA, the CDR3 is TGTGCCAGCAGCCCTCGTCGCCTGAAGCGGGGGGAATGGCAAGAGACCCAGTACTTC. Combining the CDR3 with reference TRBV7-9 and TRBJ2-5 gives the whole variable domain DTGVSQNPRHKITKRGQNVTFRCDPISEHNRLYWYRQTLGQGPEFLTYFQNEAQLEKSRLLSDRFSAERPKGSFSTLEIQRTEQGDSAMYLCASSPRRLKRGEWQETQYFGPGTRLLVL.

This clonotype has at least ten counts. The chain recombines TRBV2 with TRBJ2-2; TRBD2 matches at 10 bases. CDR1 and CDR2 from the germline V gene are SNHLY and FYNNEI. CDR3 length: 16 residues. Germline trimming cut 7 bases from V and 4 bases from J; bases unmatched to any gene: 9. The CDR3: CASTVAGGVGTGELFF. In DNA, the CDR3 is TGTGCCAGCACCGTAGCGGGAGGCGTGGGCACCGGGGAGCTGTTTTTT.

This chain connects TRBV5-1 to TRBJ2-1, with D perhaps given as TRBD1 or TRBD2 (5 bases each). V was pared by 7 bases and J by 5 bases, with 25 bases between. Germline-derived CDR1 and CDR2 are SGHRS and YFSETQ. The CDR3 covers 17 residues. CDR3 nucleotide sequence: TGCGCCAGCGGACCATCATTTGGGGGATTGCCTAACAATGAGCAGTTCTTC. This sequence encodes CASGPSFGGLPNNEQFF.

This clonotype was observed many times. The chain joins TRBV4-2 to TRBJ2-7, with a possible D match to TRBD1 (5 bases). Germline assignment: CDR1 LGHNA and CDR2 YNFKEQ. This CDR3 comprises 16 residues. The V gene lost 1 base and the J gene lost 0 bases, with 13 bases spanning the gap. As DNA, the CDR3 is TGTGCCAGCAGCCAAGCTTTACAGGAGAACTCCTACGAGCAGTACTTC. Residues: CASSQALQENSYEQYF.

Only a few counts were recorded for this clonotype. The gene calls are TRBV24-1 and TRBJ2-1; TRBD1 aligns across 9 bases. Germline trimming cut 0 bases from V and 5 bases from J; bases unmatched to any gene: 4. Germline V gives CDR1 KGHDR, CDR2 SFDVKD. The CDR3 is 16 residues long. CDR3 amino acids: CATSDLAGTGNNEQFF. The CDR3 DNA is TGTGCCACCAGTGATTTGGCCGGGACAGGGAACAATGAGCAGTTCTTC.

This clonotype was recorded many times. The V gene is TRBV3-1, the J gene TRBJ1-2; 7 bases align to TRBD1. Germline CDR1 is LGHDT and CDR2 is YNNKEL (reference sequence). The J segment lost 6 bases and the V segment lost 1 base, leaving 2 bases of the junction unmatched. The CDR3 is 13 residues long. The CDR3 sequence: CASSQGQGDGYTF. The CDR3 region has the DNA TGTGCCAGCAGCCAAGGACAGGGAGATGGCTACACCTTC. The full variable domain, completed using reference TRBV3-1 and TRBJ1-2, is DTAVSQTPKYLVTQMGNDKSIKCEQNLGHDTMYWYKQDSKKFLKIMFSYNNKELIINETVPNRFSPKSPDKAHLNLHINSLELGDSAVYFCASSQGQGDGYTFGSGTRLTVV.

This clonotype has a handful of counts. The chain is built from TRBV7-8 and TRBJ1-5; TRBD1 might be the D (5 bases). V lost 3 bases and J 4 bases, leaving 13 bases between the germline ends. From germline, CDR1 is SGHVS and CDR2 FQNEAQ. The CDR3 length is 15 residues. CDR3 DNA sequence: TGTGCCAGCAGCTTGGGCCGACAGTTAAATCAGCCCCAGCATTTT. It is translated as CASSLGRQLNQPQHF.

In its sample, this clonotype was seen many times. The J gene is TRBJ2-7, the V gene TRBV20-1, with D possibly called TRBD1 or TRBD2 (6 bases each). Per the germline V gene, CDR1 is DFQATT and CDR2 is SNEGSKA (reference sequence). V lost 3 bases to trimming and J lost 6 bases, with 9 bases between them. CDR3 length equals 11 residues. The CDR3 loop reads CSASWGAEQYF. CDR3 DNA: TGCAGTGCTAGCTGGGGGGCCGAGCAGTACTTC.

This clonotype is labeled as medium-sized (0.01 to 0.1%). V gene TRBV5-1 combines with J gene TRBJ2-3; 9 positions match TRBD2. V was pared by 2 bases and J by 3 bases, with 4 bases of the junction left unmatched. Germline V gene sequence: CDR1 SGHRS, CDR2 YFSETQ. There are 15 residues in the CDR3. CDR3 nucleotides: TGCGCCAGCAGCTTCCCTAGCGGGATGACAGATACGCAGTATTTT. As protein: CASSFPSGMTDTQYF.

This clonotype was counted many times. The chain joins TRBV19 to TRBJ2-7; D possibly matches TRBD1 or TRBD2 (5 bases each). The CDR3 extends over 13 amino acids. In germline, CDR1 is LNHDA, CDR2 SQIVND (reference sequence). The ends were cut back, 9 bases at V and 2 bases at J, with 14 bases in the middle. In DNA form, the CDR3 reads TGTGCCAGCAGTGGGGGAATTCCCTACGAGCAGTACTTC. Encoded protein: CASSGGIPYEQYF.

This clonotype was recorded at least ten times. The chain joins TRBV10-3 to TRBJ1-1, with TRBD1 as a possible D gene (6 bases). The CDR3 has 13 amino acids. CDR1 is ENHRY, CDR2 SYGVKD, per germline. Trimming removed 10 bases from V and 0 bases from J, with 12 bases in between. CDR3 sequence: CATLRGLNTEAFF. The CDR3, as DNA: TGTGCCACGCTCAGGGGCCTGAACACTGAAGCTTTCTTT.

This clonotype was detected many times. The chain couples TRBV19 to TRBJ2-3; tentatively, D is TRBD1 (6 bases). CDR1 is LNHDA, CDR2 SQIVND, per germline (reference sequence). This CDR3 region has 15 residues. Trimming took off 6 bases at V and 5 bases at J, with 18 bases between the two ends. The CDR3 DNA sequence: TGTGCCAGTAGCCTACAGGGCCGAATTGGAGATACGCAGTATTTT. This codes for CASSLQGRIGDTQYF.

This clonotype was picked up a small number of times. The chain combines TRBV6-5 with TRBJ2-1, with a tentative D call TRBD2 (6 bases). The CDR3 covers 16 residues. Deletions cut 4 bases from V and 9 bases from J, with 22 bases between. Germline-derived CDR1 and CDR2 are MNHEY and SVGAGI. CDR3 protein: CASSLRPGGLAAEQFF. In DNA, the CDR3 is TGTGCCAGCAGTTTACGTCCCGGCGGGTTAGCGGCTGAGCAGTTCTTC.

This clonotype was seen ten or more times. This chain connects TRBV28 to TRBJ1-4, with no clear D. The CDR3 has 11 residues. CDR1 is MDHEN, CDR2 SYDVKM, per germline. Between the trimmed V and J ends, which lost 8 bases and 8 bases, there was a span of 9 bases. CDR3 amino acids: CASSGREKLFF. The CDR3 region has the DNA TGTGCCAGCTCAGGCAGGGAAAAACTGTTTTTT. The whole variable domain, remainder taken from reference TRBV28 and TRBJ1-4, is DVKVTQSSRYLVKRTGEKVFLECVQDMDHENMFWYRQDPGLGLRLIYFSYDVKMKEKGDIPEGYSVSREKKERFSLILESASTNQTSMYLCASSGREKLFFGSGTQLSVL.

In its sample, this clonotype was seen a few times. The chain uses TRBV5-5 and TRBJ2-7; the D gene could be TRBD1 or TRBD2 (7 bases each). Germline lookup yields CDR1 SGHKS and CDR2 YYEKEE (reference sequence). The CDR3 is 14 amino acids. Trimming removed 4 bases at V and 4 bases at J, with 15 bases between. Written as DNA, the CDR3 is TGTGCCAGCAGCCAACCCAGGGGGGGATACGAGCAGTACTTC. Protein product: CASSQPRGGYEQYF.

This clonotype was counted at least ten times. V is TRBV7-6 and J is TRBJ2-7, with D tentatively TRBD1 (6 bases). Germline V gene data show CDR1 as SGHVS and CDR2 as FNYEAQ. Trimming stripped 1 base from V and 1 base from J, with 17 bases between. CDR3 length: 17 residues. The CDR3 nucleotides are TGTGCCAGCAGCTTAGGGGTCGCGCAGGGGAGTTCCTACGAGCAGTACTTC. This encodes CASSLGVAQGSSYEQYF.